This TCR beta chain is from a study of T cells in narcolepsy. Measured with immunoSEQ multiplex PCR; TCRdb has only the in-frame clones, and not every one. The table includes around 31,000 clones, about 77% detected once. Germline assignment: CDR1 SNHLY and CDR2 FYNNEI. V was clipped by 7 bases and J by 1 base, with 15 bases between them. This CDR3 comprises 15 residues. The sequence was collected from a human donor with narcolepsy. The genes are TRBV2 and TRBJ2-3; a weak D match, TRBD2 (6 bases). Sequencing was done on a sample of CD45RA- memory CD4+ T cells from PBMCs. CDR3 sequence: CASTPGGIGTDTQYF. As DNA, the CDR3 is TGTGCCAGCACCCCCGGCGGGATCGGCACAGATACGCAGTATTTT. Looking up the rest from reference TRBV2 and TRBJ2-3 gives the full variable domain: EPEVTQTPSHQVTQMGQEVILRCVPISNHLYFYWYRQILGQKVEFLVSFYNNEISEKSEIFDDQFSVERPDGSNFTLKIRSTKLEDSAMYFCASTPGGIGTDTQYFGPGTRLTVL.